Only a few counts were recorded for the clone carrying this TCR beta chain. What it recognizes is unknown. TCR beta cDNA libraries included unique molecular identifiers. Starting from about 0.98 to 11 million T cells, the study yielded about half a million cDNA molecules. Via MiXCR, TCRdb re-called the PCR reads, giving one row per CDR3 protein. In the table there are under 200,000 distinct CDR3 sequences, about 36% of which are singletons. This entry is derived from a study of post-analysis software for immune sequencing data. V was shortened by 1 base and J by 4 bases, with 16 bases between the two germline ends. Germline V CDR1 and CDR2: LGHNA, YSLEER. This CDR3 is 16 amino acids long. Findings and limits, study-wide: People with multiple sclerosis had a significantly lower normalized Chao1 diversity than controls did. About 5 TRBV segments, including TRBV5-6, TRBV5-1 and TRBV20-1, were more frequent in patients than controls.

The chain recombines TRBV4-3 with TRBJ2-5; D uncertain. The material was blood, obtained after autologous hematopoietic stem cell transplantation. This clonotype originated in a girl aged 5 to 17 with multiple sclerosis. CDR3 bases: TGCGCCAGCAGCCAAGGTCCGGGCAGATCGAGAGAGACCCAGTACTTC. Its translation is CASSQGPGRSRETQYF.